What follows is one TCR beta chain and its context. What it binds is not known. The source of the sample is a study of immune evolution from preneoplasia to lung adenocarcinoma. Study-wide results and limits: Top clone frequencies peaked in normal lung, apparently declining through invasive adenocarcinoma. Later-stage lesions appeared to have more T cells, more diversity, less clonality.

After removal of 5 bases from V and 4 bases from J, the junction contained 1 base not matched to a gene. The CDR3 contains 13 residues. Looked up from germline, CDR1 is MDHEN and CDR2 is SYDVKM. Sequencing used immunoSEQ multiplex PCR; TCRdb keeps in-frame clones, though not all of them. Of approximately 3,600 clones in the sample, around four fifths were seen once. Patient tissue came from resections in Japan or China, 2014–2017. Sequenced: FFPE adjacent normal lung tissue. This sequence was found in a person aged 60-79 years with lung adenocarcinoma. J is TRBJ1-5 and V is TRBV28; 8 bases match TRBD1. The CDR3 bases are TGTGCCAGCAGTGACAGGGGTAATCAGCCCCAGCATTTT. This sequence encodes CASSDRGNQPQHF.